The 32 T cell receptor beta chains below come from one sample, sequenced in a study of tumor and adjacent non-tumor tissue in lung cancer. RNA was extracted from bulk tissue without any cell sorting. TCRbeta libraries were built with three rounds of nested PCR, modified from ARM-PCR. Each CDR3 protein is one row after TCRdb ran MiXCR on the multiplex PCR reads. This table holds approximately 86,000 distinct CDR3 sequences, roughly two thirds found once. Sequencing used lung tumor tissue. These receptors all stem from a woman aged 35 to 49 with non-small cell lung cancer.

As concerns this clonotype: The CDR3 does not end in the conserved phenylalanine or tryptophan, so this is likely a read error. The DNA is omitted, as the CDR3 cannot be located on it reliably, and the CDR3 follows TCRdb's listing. The chain's CDR3 is CASSEAVAGRYNEQFS. The chain employs TRBV6-1 and TRBJ2-1; TRBD2 was called by the table and not checked on the DNA. The CDR3 length equals 16 residues, ends included. From germline, CDR1 is MNHNS and CDR2 SASEGT.

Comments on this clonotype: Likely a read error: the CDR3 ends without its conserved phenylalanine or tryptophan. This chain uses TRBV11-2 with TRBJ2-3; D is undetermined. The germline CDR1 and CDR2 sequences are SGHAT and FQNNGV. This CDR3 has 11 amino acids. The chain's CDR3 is CACSLSDMQYS. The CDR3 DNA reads TGTGCCTGCAGCTTATCAGATATGCAGTATTCT.

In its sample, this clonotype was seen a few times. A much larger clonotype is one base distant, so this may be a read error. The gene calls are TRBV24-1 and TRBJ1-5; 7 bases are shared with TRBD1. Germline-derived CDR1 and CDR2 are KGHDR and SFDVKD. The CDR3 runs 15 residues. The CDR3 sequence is CAISDRQGRNQPQHF. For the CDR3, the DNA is TGTGCCATCAGTGACAGACAGGGACGCAATCAGCCCCAGCATTTT.

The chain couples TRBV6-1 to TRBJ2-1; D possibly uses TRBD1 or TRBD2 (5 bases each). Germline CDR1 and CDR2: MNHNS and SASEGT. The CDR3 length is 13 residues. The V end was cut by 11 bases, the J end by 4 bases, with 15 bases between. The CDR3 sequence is CAGTAGTYNEQFF. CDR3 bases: TGTGCCGGCACAGCAGGGACGTACAATGAGCAGTTCTTC.

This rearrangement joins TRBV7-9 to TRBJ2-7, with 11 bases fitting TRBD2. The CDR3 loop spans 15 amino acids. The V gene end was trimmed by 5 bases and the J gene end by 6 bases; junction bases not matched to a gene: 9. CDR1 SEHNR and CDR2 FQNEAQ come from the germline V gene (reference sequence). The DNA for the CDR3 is TGTGCCAGCAGCGCGACACTAGCGGGAGACTCCGAGCAGTACTTC. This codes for CASSATLAGDSEQYF.

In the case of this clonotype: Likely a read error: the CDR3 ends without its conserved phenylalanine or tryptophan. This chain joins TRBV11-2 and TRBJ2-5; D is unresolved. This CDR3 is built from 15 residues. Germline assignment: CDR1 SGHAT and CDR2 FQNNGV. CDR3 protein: CASSLFAEIQESQYY. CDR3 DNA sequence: TGTGCCAGCAGCTTATTCGCCGAGATCCAAGAGAGCCAGTACTAC.

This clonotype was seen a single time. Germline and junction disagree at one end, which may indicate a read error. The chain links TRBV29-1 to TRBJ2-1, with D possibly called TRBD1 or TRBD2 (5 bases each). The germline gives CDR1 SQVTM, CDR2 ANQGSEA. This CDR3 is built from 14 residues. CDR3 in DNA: TGCAGTGTTGAAGGGTCCTGGGGGTACTATGAGCAGTTCTTC. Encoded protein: CSVEGSWGYYEQFF.

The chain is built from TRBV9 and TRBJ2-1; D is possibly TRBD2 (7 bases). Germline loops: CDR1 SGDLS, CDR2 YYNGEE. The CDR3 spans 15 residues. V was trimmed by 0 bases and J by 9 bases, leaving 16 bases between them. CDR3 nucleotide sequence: TGTGCCAGCAGCGTAGTAGGGGGGGCCGGGAGTGAGCAGTTCTTC. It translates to CASSVVGGAGSEQFF.

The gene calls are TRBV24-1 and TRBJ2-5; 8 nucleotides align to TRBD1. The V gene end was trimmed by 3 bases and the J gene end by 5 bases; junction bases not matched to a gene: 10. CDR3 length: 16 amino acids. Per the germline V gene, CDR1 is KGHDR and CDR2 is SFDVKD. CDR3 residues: CATSDEQGVMGETQYF. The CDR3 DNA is TGTGCCACCAGTGATGAACAGGGGGTTATGGGGGAGACCCAGTACTTC.

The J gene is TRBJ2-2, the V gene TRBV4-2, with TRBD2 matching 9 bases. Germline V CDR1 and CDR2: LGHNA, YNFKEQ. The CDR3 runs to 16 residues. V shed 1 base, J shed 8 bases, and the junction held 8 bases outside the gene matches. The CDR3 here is CASSQGPAGGQGELFF. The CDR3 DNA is TGTGCCAGCAGCCAAGGCCCGGCGGGGGGGCAAGGGGAGCTGTTTTTT.

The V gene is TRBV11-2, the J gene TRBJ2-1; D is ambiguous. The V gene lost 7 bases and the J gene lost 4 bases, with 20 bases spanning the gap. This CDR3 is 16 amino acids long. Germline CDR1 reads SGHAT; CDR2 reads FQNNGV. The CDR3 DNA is TGTGCCAGCAACAAGACATTAGCTACACTGTACAATGAGCAGTTCTTC. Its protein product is CASNKTLATLYNEQFF.

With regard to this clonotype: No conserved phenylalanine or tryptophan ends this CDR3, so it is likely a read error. The CDR3 DNA is TGTGCCAGTAGCTCAAGCCTTCTAGCGGGGGGGGGAAATACGCAGTATTTG. Translation gives CASSSSLLAGGGNTQYL. This rearrangement joins TRBV11-3 to TRBJ2-3; the match to TRBD2 covers 12 bases. CDR3 length: 17 amino acids. Germline CDR1 reads SGHNT; CDR2 reads YENEEA.

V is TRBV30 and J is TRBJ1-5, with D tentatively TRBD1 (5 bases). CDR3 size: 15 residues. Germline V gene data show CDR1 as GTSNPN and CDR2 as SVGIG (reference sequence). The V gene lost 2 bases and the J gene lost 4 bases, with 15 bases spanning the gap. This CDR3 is CAWSLSWGGNQPQHF. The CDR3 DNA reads TGTGCCTGGAGTCTATCCTGGGGGGGGAATCAGCCCCAGCATTTT.

CDR3 in DNA: TGCAGCATTAGTTCGGGTCCCACAGCATGGTCTTACTCCTACGAGCAGTACTTC. Translation gives CSISSGPTAWSYSYEQYF. The chain carries TRBV29-1 and TRBJ2-7; D is unresolved. The CDR3 is 18 amino acids. Per the germline V gene, CDR1 is SQVTM and CDR2 is ANQGSEA. V shed 8 bases and J shed 0 bases, with 29 bases lying between them.

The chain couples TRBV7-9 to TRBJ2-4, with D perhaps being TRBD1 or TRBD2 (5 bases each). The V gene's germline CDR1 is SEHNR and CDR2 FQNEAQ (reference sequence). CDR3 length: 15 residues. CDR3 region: CSNRDDWGPKNIQYF. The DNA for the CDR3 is TGTTCCAACAGAGACGACTGGGGACCGAAAAACATTCAGTACTTC.

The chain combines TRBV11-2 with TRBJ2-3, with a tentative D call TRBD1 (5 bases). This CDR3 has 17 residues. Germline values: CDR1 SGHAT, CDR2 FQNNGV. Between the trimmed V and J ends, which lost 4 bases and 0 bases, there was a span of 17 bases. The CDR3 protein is CASSSERGRTSTDTQYF. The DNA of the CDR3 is TGTGCCAGCAGCTCCGAAAGGGGTAGAACCAGCACAGATACGCAGTATTTT. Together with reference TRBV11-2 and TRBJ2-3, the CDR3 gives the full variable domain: EAGVAQSPRYKIIEKRQSVAFWCNPISGHATLYWYQQILGQGPKLLIQFQNNGVVDDSQLPKDRFSAERLKGVDSTLKIQPAKLEDSAVYLCASSSERGRTSTDTQYFGPGTRLTVL.

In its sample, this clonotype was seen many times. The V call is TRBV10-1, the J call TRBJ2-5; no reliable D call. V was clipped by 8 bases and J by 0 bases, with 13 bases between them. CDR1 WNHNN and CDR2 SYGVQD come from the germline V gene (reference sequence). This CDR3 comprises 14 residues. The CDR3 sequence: CASSQGPNQETQYF. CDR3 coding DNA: TGCGCCAGCTCTCAAGGACCGAACCAAGAGACCCAGTACTTC.

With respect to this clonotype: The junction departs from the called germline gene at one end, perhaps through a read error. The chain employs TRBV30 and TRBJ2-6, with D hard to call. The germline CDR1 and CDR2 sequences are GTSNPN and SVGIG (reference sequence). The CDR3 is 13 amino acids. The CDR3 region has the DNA TGTGCCTGGAGTGGCCATGGGACCAACGTCCTGACTTTC. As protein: CAWSGHGTNVLTF.

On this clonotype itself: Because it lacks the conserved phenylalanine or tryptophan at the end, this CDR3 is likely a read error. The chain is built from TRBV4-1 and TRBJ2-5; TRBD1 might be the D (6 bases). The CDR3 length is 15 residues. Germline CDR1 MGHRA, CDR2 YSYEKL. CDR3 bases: TGCGTCAGTAGCCAAGGGTTGGGGACACAAGAGACCCAGTACTTG. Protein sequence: CVSSQGLGTQETQYL.

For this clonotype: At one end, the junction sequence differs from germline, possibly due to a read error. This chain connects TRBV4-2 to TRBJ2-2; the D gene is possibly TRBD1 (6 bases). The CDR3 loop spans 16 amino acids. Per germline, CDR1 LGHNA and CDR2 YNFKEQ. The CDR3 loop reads CARSHAYRVVTRELFF. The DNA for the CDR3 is TGTGCCAGAAGCCATGCTTACAGGGTTGTCACCAGGGAGTTGTTTTTT.

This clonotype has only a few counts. The CDR3 reads CASGELAGGLSYEQYF. In DNA, the CDR3 is TGTGCCAGCGGCGAACTAGCGGGAGGCCTATCCTACGAGCAGTACTTC. The chain combines TRBV6-1 with TRBJ2-7; 12 positions agree with TRBD2. CDR1 and CDR2 from the germline V gene are MNHNS and SASEGT. This CDR3 region has 16 residues. The V and J ends lost 8 bases and 1 base, in that order; junction bases with no gene match: 9.

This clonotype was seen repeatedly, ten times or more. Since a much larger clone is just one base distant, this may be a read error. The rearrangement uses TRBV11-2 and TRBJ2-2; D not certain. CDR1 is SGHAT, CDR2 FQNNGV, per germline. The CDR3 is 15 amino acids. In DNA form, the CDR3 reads TGTGTCAGCAGCTTTCTCGATGTCGGTACGGGGGAGCTGTTTTTT. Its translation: CVSSFLDVGTGELFF.

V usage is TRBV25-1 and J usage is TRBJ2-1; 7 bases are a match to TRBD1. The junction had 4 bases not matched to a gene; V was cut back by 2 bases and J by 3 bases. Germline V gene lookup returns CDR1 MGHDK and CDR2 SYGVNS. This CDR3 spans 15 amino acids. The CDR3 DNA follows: TGTGCCAGCAGTGAAAGTGGGGACAGCTACAATGAGCAGTTCTTC. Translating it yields CASSESGDSYNEQFF. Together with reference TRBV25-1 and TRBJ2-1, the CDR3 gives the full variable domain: EADIYQTPRYLVIGTGKKITLECSQTMGHDKMYWYQQDPGMELHLIHYSYGVNSTEKGDLSSESTVSRIRTEHFPLTLESARPSHTSQYLCASSESGDSYNEQFFGPGTRLTVL.

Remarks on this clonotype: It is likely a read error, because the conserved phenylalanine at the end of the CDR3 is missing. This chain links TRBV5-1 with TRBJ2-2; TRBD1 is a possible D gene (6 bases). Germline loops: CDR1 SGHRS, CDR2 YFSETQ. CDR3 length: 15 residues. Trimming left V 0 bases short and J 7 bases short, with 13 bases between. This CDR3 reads CASSLAQGQIGELFL. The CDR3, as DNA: TGCGCCAGCAGCTTGGCTCAGGGGCAGATCGGGGAGCTGTTTTTG.

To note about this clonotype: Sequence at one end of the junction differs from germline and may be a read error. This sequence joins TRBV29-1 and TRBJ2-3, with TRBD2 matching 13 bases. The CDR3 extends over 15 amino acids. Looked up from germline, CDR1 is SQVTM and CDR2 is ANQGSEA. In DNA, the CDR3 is TGCAGCGCTCAAGGACTAGCGGGAGTTATGAATACGCAGTATTTC. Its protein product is CSAQGLAGVMNTQYF.

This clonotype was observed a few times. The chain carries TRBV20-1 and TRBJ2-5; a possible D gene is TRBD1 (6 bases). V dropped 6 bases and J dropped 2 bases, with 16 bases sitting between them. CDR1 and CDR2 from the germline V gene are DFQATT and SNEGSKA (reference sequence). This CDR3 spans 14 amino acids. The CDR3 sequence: CSATGYMYQETQYF. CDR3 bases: TGCAGTGCCACAGGGTACATGTATCAAGAGACCCAGTACTTC.

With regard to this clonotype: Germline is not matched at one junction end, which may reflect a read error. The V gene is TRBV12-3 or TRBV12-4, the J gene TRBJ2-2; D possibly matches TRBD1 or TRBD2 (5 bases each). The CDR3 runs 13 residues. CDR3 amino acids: CASSRQRTGELFF. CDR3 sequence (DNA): TGTGCCAGCAGTAGACAGAGAACCGGGGAACTGTTTTTT.

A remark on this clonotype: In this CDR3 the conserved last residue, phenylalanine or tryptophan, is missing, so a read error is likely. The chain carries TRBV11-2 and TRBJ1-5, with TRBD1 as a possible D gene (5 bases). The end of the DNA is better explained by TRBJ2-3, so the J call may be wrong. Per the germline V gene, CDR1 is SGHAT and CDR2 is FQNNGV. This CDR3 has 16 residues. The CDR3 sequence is CTSSPLPQRGGQPQYI. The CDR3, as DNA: TGTACCAGCAGCCCCCTCCCACAAAGGGGCGGTCAGCCCCAGTATATT.

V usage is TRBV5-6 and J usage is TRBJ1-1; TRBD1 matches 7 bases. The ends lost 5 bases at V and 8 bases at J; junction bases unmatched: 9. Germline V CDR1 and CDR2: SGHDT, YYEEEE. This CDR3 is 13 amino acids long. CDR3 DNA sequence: TGTGCCAGCAGATCGATAGACAGGGAAGAAGCTTTCTTT. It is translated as CASRSIDREEAFF. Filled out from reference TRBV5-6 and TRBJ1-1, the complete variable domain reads DAGVTQSPTHLIKTRGQQVTLRCSPKSGHDTVSWYQQALGQGPQFIFQYYEEEERQRGNFPDRFSGHQFPNYSSELNVNALLLGDSALYLCASRSIDREEAFFGQGTRLTVV.

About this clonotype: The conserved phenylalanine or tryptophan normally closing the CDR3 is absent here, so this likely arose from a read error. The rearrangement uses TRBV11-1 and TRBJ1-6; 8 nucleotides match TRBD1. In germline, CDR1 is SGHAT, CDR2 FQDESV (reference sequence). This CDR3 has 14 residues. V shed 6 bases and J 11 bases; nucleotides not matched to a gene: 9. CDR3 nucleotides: TGTGCCAGCAGTTCCAACAGGGGGAATACACCCCTCCACTTA. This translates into CASSSNRGNTPLHL.

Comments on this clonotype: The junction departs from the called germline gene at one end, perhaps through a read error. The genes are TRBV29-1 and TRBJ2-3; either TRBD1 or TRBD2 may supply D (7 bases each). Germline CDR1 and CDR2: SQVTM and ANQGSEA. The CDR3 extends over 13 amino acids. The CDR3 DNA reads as TGCGGCGTTCAGGGGGGGCTCACAGATAGGCAGTATTTT. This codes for CGVQGGLTDRQYF.

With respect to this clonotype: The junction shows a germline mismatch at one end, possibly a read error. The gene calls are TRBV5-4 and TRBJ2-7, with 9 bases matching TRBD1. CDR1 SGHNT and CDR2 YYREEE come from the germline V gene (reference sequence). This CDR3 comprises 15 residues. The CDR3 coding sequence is TGTGCCGGCAGCTTGGGGACAGGGTCCTCTTACGAGCAGTACTTC. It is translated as CAGSLGTGSSYEQYF.